Listed below are T cell receptor beta chains from one sample, sequenced in a study of TIL therapy for anti-PD-1-resistant metastatic lung cancer. Sequencing used immunoSEQ multiplex PCR; TCRdb keeps in-frame clones, though not all of them. The data contain about 21,000 clones, just over 70% of them singletons. The material sequenced was blood, taken at baseline. These receptors all stem from a person between 25 and 79 years old with non-small cell lung cancer. The conserved cysteine and the conserved F or W are not part of the CDR3 here.

TRBV5-1 ASSFRDTDTQY
TRBV2 ASRGTGMGQPQH
TRBV6-5 ASSHYYDEQF
TRBV28 ASSLAGRNTIY
TRBV3-1/TRBV3-2 ASSQEQVIYEQY
TRBV29-1 SVEGGYQETQY
TRBV2 ASSENREGTQY
TRBV2 ASSQGSKNIQY
TRBV7-2 ARRAGSYNEQF
TRBV7-8 ASSPRVGGYT
TRBV6-2/TRBV6-3 ASSYSSIYQPQH
TRBV4-2 ASSQDRRITDTQY
TRBV30 AWSVGNPGQGTQPQH
TRBV4-1 ASSQVNLVSYPPEQY
TRBV13 ASRSYSRGISYGYT
TRBV12-1 ASSLRTSERVTDTQY
TRBV28 ASSTRIDGNTIY
TRBV6-2/TRBV6-3 ASSSTGNYGYT
TRBV5-5 ASSIRTGGYSPLH
TRBV5-4 ASSLWTGVYTGELF
TRBV19 ASIPSGRTSTGELF
TRBV4-1 ASSQRLGSFYEQY
TRBV19 ASTQSDRDGGYT
TRBV27 ASSPPGGETQY
TRBV27 ASSLKLGSTDTQY
TRBV9 ASSVIIGTEAF
TRBV6-5 ASSFGQGQNTIY
TRBV12-3/TRBV12-4 ASSFTTEAF
TRBV6-5 ASYRDGSTDTQY
TRBV2 ASRGTGSYNSPLH
TRBV5-1 ASSLKTYTDTQY
TRBV9 ASSDGISDEQY
TRBV30 AWRGPDEQF
TRBV19 ASSNLAGATGELF
TRBV4-1 ASSQDRAYHGYT
TRBV19 ASSSGVLQVNQPQH
TRBV4-1 ASSQGPGTGPRGSNEQF
TRBV19 AVERGTGELF
TRBV29-1 SVAAGVNEQF
TRBV30 AWSVDRGAQH
TRBV15 ATQGQQFSGANVLT
TRBV7-6 ASSLGDSYEQY
TRBV5-1 ASSDSSKETQY
TRBV10-3 AISEWGPTNEKLF
TRBV24-1 ATSDANYGYT